Listed below are T cell receptor beta chains from one sample, sequenced in a study of blood T cell repertoires in COVID-19. The assay was immunoSEQ multiplex PCR, and TCRdb's table has in-frame clones only and misses some. The sample records about 110,000 clones, 84% being singletons. The sequencing input was peripheral blood. All receptors derive from a woman aged 55 to 70 with acute or convalescent COVID-19. CDR3s include the opening cysteine and the closing phenylalanine or tryptophan. A D gene is named only where the DNA matches it firmly.

D gene	V gene	J gene	CDR3 DNA	CDR3 protein
TRBD1	TRBV6-6	TRBJ1-1	TGTGCCAGCAGTTCTACTTTAGACAGGGGGGGCTTCGGGGCTTTCTTT	CASSSTLDRGGFGAFF
TRBD1	TRBV4-2	TRBJ1-2	TGTGCCAGCAGCCAGGACACACAGGGGTTCTATGGCTACACCTTC	CASSQDTQGFYGYTF
TRBD1	TRBV5-6	TRBJ1-4	TGTGCCAGCAGCTTGGAGGGACAGGCAACTAATGAAAAACTGTTTTTT	CASSLEGQATNEKLFF
-	TRBV7-9	TRBJ2-1	TGTGCCAGCAGCTTAGCGTTAGGTCCGGCGGTCGATGAGCAGTTCTTC	CASSLALGPAVDEQFF
TRBD2	TRBV27	TRBJ2-5	TGTGCCAGCAGTTTGCGACTAGCGGGAGGGTTACAAGAGACCCAGTACTTC	CASSLRLAGGLQETQYF
-	TRBV29-1	TRBJ2-3	TGCAGCGCGGATACTGATACGCAGTATTTT	CSADTDTQYF
TRBD1	TRBV5-6	TRBJ1-5	TGTGCCAGCAGCCGGGACAGGGGCCACTCCAATCAGCCCCAGCATTTT	CASSRDRGHSNQPQHF
-	TRBV5-1	TRBJ1-2	TGCGCCAGCAGCTTGGATGGGGGCGCTCAGTATGGCTACACCTTC	CASSLDGGAQYGYTF
TRBD2	TRBV6-5	TRBJ2-1	TGTGCCAGCACCCAGCGGGAGGGAAGTGAGCAGTTCTTC	CASTQREGSEQFF
TRBD1	TRBV18	TRBJ1-1	TGTGCCAGCTCAGGACAGGGCCTGAACACTGAAGCTTTCTTT	CASSGQGLNTEAFF
-	TRBV25-1	TRBJ2-2	TGTGCCAGCAGTTCTCCGACAGTGGTGAACACCGGGGAGCTGTTTTTT	CASSSPTVVNTGELFF
TRBD1	TRBV27	TRBJ1-6	TGTGCCAGCAGCTCGCCTCCGGGACAGCTTAATTCACCCCTCCACTTT	CASSSPPGQLNSPLHF
-	TRBV18	TRBJ2-2	TGTGCCAGCTCACCCCTTTCGGGGGCCGGGGAGCTGTTTTTT	CASSPLSGAGELFF
TRBD1	TRBV19	TRBJ1-1	TGTGCCAGTAGTATGGACAGGGGGCAGGGCGGAGCTTTCTTT	CASSMDRGQGGAFF
TRBD2	TRBV6-5	TRBJ2-7	TGTGCCAGCAGTTACGATAGGACTAGCTCCTACGAGCAGTACTTC	CASSYDRTSSYEQYF